Each of the 12 T cell receptor beta chains below was sequenced from the same sample in a study of shared T cell receptors in the human thymus. Profiled with immunoSEQ multiplex PCR; TCRdb holds only in-frame clones, not every one. The sample has approximately 580,000 clones; around 78% are singletons. This sample also appeared in a second study, on human thymus T cells.

Source material: thymocytes. The source of these receptors is a boy younger than two with a congenital heart defect.

V and J are TRBV5-1 and TRBJ1-2, with D perhaps TRBD1 (5 bases). Germline assignment: CDR1 SGHRS and CDR2 YFSETQ. V lost 0 bases and J 3 bases, leaving 12 bases between the germline ends. The CDR3 extends over 15 amino acids. CDR3 loop: CASSLEQAWYYGYTF. The CDR3 DNA reads as TGCGCCAGCAGCTTGGAACAGGCTTGGTACTATGGCTACACCTTC.

The chain employs TRBV20-1 and TRBJ2-1; no reliable D call. The CDR3 covers 11 residues. Germline CDR1 reads DFQATT; CDR2 reads SNEGSKA (reference sequence). The V end lost 0 bases, the J end lost 8 bases, and 5 bases lay between the germline ends. This CDR3 reads CSARDIYEQFF. DNA for the CDR3: TGCAGTGCTAGAGATATATATGAGCAGTTCTTC.

This chain joins TRBV7-9 and TRBJ2-1, with D maybe TRBD2 (6 bases). The germline V gene encodes CDR1 SEHNR and CDR2 FQNEAQ (reference sequence). This CDR3 spans 11 amino acids. CDR3 sequence: CVSGLGDEQFF. The CDR3 DNA follows: TGTGTTAGCGGATTGGGCGATGAGCAGTTCTTC.

The gene calls are TRBV4-2 and TRBJ2-1, with D unclear. This CDR3 has 16 residues. Germline-derived CDR1 and CDR2 are LGHNA and YNFKEQ. Trimming removed 1 base at V and 0 bases at J, with 10 bases between. The CDR3 here is CASSQAGMSSYNEQFF. The CDR3 DNA sequence: TGTGCCAGCAGCCAAGCAGGCATGAGCTCCTACAATGAGCAGTTCTTC.

This chain joins TRBV6-1 and TRBJ2-6; 7 bases map to TRBD2. With V trimmed by 6 bases and J by 2 bases, 4 bases remained unmatched. Germline CDR1 is MNHNS and CDR2 is SASEGT. The CDR3 contains 15 residues. The CDR3 loop reads CASSRRGAGANVLTF. In DNA, the CDR3 is TGTGCCAGCAGCCGTCGGGGGGCTGGGGCCAACGTCCTGACTTTC.

J is TRBJ1-1 and V is TRBV27; TRBD1 aligns across 9 bases. The germline gives CDR1 MNHEY, CDR2 SMNVEV (reference sequence). With V trimmed by 8 bases and J by 3 bases, 7 bases remained unmatched. The CDR3 extends over 14 amino acids. Written as DNA, the CDR3 is TGTGCCAGCGCCCGGGACAGGGAGTACACTGAAGCTTTCTTT. Translating it yields CASARDREYTEAFF.

The chain is built from TRBV27 and TRBJ2-5, with a possible D match to TRBD1 (6 bases). The CDR3 has 15 residues. V gave up 1 base and J gave up 9 bases, with 18 bases separating them. Per germline, CDR1 MNHEY and CDR2 SMNVEV (reference sequence). In DNA form, the CDR3 reads TGTGCCAGCAGTTTATGCAGCGGACAGCACGCGGCCCAGTACTTC. This gives the protein CASSLCSGQHAAQYF.

J is TRBJ2-1 and V is TRBV9; D ambiguous. This CDR3 has 14 amino acids. With 0 bases removed from V and 8 bases from J, the gap between germline ends came to 12 bases. Germline V CDR1 and CDR2: SGDLS, YYNGEE. The CDR3 is CASSVAGSRHEQFF. CDR3 in DNA: TGTGCCAGCAGCGTAGCTGGTTCTAGGCATGAGCAGTTCTTC.

This clone appeared a few times. The chain recombines TRBV6-1 with TRBJ1-1; 8 bases line up with TRBD1. After removal of 1 base from V and 6 bases from J, the junction contained 10 bases not matched to a gene. Germline V gene sequence: CDR1 MNHNS, CDR2 SASEGT. The CDR3 consists of 16 residues. The CDR3, as DNA: TGTGCCAGCAGTGAAGGACAGGGGCAAGAGAGGGCTGAAGCTTTCTTT. Protein sequence: CASSEGQGQERAEAFF.

The J gene is TRBJ2-1, the V gene TRBV30; 11 bases line up with TRBD2. This CDR3 contains 19 residues. Per germline, CDR1 GTSNPN and CDR2 SVGIG (reference sequence). The trim removed 0 bases at V and 2 bases at J, leaving 12 bases unmatched. The CDR3 protein is CAWSVKTSGSLDPYNEQFF. The CDR3 DNA sequence: TGTGCCTGGAGTGTAAAAACTAGCGGGAGTTTGGATCCCTACAATGAGCAGTTCTTC.

This clone was counted a few times. The J gene is TRBJ2-7, the V gene TRBV9; 10 bases align to TRBD2. CDR3 length: 18 amino acids. Germline V lookup: CDR1 SGDLS, CDR2 YYNGEE. After removal of 4 bases from V and 3 bases from J, the junction contained 16 bases not matched to a gene. For the CDR3, the DNA is TGTGCCAGCAGCCCCCGGTTAGCGGGAGGCCCGAACAACTACGAGCAGTACTTC. Amino acid sequence: CASSPRLAGGPNNYEQYF.

The chain joins TRBV5-4 to TRBJ2-4, with a weak D call TRBD1 (5 bases). Trimming left V 2 bases short and J 0 bases short, with 9 bases between. This CDR3 contains 15 residues. Germline V CDR1 and CDR2: SGHNT, YYREEE (reference sequence). CDR3 amino acids: CASSFDRLAKNIQYF. The CDR3 DNA sequence: TGTGCCAGCAGCTTTGACAGACTAGCCAAAAACATTCAGTACTTC.